Each of the 10 T cell receptor beta chains below was sequenced from the same sample in a study of blood T cells in healthy people across ages. A J-beta primer mix and a sample-barcoded 5' primer were used in a second PCR of roughly 6 to 12 cycles. One entry per CDR3 protein, called by TCRdb with MiXCR from the 5' RACE reads. The data hold 600,000 to 800,000 distinct CDR3 sequences, with 45% to 60% observed a single time. The sample consisted of blood. These receptors were taken from a woman of 80 years or more in good health.

The chain is built from TRBV14 and TRBJ2-3; TRBD2 matches 8 bases. Germline values: CDR1 SGHDN, CDR2 FVKESK. The CDR3 is made up of 14 amino acids. With 6 bases clipped from V and 6 bases from J, the junction kept 8 bases outside the gene matches. The CDR3 region is CASRKGGLVDTQYF. CDR3 nucleotide sequence: TGTGCCAGCAGGAAAGGGGGACTAGTTGATACGCAGTATTTT. Complete variable domain (other parts from reference TRBV14 and TRBJ2-3): EAGVTQFPSHSVIEKGQTVTLRCDPISGHDNLYWYRRVMGKEIKFLLHFVKESKQDESGMPNNRFLAERTGGTYSTLKVQPAELEDSGVYFCASRKGGLVDTQYFGPGTRLTVL.

This clonotype was picked up a small number of times. The chain combines TRBV29-1 with TRBJ2-3, with D uncertain. From germline, CDR1 is SQVTM and CDR2 ANQGSEA. V was pared by 8 bases and J by 0 bases, with 12 bases between. CDR3 size: 13 residues. The CDR3 here is CSSARSSTDTQYF. CDR3 coding DNA: TGCAGCTCCGCGAGATCTAGCACAGATACGCAGTATTTT.

This clonotype was counted between two and nine times. V usage is TRBV20-1 and J usage is TRBJ2-2, with 8 nucleotides matching TRBD2. From germline, CDR1 is DFQATT and CDR2 SNEGSKA (reference sequence). The length of the CDR3 is 15 residues. The V gene end was trimmed by 5 bases and the J gene end by 5 bases; junction bases not matched to a gene: 10. CDR3 DNA sequence: TGCAGTGCTCGAGCACTTAGCGGGGCTACCGGGGAGCTGTTTTTT. The encoded protein is CSARALSGATGELFF.

As to this clonotype: This could be a read error, since a much larger clone is one nucleotide away. This chain connects TRBV20-1 to TRBJ2-3; 12 nucleotides match TRBD2. The CDR3 runs 15 residues. Looked up from germline, CDR1 is DFQATT and CDR2 is SNEGSKA (reference sequence). CDR3 DNA: TGCAGTGCGAGACTAGCGGGAGCCCAACTAGATGCGCAGTATTTT. Amino acid sequence: CSARLAGAQLDAQYF.

CDR3 bases: TGTGCCAGCAGACCTCTAGCGGGGACCCAAGAGACCCAGTTCTTC. Translated: CASRPLAGTQETQFF. J is TRBJ2-5 and V is TRBV3-1; 9 bases fit TRBD2. Matching the DNA end better, TRBJ2-1 makes the J call doubtful. This CDR3 is 15 amino acids long. CDR1 is LGHDT, CDR2 YNNKEL, per germline (reference sequence).

There are many counts of this clonotype. This chain uses TRBV7-3 with TRBJ2-3; the match to TRBD2 covers 14 bases. Germline CDR1 is SGHTA and CDR2 is FQGTGA. The CDR3 contains 16 residues. Germline trimming cut 5 bases from V and 5 bases from J; bases unmatched to any gene: 6. CDR3 loop: CASSPGLAGAIDTQYF. CDR3 nucleotide sequence: TGTGCCAGCAGCCCGGGACTAGCGGGAGCTATAGATACGCAGTATTTT.

This clonotype was detected only a few times. V is TRBV2 and J is TRBJ1-2; D call uncertain. CDR3 length equals 12 residues. V was pared by 8 bases and J by 3 bases, with 10 bases between. The germline V gene encodes CDR1 SNHLY and CDR2 FYNNEI. CDR3 nucleotide sequence: TGTGCCAGCGTCGGGGTCGACTATGGCTACACCTTC. Protein product: CASVGVDYGYTF.

The gene calls are TRBV6-1 and TRBJ2-5; possible D gene TRBD1, 5 bases. The CDR3 contains 13 residues. Trimming removed 7 bases from V and 2 bases from J, with 11 bases in between. Germline V lookup: CDR1 MNHNS, CDR2 SASEGT. The CDR3 spells CASKTGLQETQYF. In DNA form, the CDR3 reads TGTGCCAGCAAAACAGGTTTACAAGAGACCCAGTACTTC.

The sample holds many counts of this clonotype. J is TRBJ2-1 and V is TRBV9; TRBD2 aligns across 12 bases. Germline lookup yields CDR1 SGDLS and CDR2 YYNGEE. This CDR3 spans 16 amino acids. Trimming cost V 2 bases and J 5 bases; bases outside gene matches: 5. CDR3 in DNA: TGTGCCAGCAGCGTTTCTAGCGGGAGGGGCGACAATGAGCAGTTCTTC. Amino acid sequence: CASSVSSGRGDNEQFF.

This clonotype was seen repeatedly, ten times or more. The chain has TRBV9 and TRBJ2-7, with 7 positions matching TRBD1. V gave up 3 bases and J gave up 8 bases; unmatched junction bases: 14. The CDR3 has 15 amino acids. Germline-derived CDR1 and CDR2 are SGDLS and YYNGEE. The CDR3 protein is CASSERGPGQSKQYF. CDR3 in DNA: TGTGCCAGCAGCGAGAGGGGCCCGGGACAGTCGAAGCAGTACTTC.